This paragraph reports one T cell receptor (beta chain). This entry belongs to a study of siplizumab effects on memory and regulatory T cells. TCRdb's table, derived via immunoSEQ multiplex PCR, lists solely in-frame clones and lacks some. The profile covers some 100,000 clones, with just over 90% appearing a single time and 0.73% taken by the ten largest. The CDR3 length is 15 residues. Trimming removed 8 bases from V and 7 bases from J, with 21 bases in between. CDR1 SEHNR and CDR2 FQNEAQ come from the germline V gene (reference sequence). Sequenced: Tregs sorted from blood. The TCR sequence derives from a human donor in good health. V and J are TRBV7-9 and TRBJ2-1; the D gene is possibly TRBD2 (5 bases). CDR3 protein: CASGLYGNRGNEQFF. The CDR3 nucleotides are TGTGCCAGCGGTCTTTACGGGAACCGCGGGAATGAGCAGTTCTTC.